This T cell receptor (beta chain) was obtained from a study of T cell clonotyping in hematopoietic cell transplantation. The data were produced by immunoSEQ multiplex PCR, yet TCRdb's version contains in-frame clones alone and is incomplete. The table records under 45,000 clones, 88% of them present only once. This clonotype was obtained from a woman aged 40-49 years in good health. Some clones in this sample may be carry-over from other donors' samples. The material sequenced was peripheral blood mononuclear cells.

The chain's CDR3 is CASSLSGGGGTGELFF. The CDR3 DNA reads as TGTGCCAGCAGCTTATCCGGGGGAGGAGGTACCGGGGAGCTGTTTTTT. V gene TRBV7-2 combines with J gene TRBJ2-2, with a tentative D call TRBD2 (6 bases). This CDR3 spans 16 amino acids. The germline V gene has CDR1 SGHTA and CDR2 FQGNSA. The ends were cut back, 2 bases at V and 5 bases at J, with 15 bases in the middle.